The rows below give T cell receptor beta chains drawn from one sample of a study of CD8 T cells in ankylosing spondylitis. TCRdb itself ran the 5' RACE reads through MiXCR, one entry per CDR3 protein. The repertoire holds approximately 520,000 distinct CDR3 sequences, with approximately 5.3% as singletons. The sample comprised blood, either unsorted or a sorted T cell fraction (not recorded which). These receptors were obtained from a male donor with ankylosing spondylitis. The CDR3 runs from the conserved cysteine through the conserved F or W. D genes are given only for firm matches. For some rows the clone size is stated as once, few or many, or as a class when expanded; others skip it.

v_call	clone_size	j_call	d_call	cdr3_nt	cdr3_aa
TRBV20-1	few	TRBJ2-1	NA	TGCAGTGCTAGCATCCATGGTGGGTCCTACAATGAGCAGTTCTTC	CSASIHGGSYNEQFF
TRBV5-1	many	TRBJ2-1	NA	TGCGCCAGCAGCCGGGACTCGGGTGAGCAGTTCTTC	CASSRDSGEQFF
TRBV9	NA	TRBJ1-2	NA	TGTGCCAGCAGCGTTCAACCCGGCTATGGCTACACCTTC	CASSVQPGYGYTF
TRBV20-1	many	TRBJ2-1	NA	TGCAGTGCTAGGGAAAATTACAATGAGCAGTTCTTC	CSARENYNEQFF
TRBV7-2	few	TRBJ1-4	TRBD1	TGTGCCAGCAGCCGGACAGGGCCTAGCGAAAAACTGTTTTTT	CASSRTGPSEKLFF
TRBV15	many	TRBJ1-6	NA	TGTGCCACCAGCAGCCAACTCAAGAATTCACCCCTCCACTTT	CATSSQLKNSPLHF
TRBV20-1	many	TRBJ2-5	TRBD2	TGCAGTGCCCCCGGGGCTAGCGGGGGCCACCTCTTAGGGGAGACCCAGTACTTC	CSAPGASGGHLLGETQYF
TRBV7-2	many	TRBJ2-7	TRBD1	TGTGCCAGCAGCTCGGGACAGGGCATGGCCTACGAGCAGTACTTC	CASSSGQGMAYEQYF
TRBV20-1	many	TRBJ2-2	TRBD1	TGCAGTGCTACGTTGACAGGGGCGAACACCGGGGAGCTGTTTTTT	CSATLTGANTGELFF
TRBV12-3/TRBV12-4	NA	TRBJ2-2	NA	TGTGCCAGCAGTCAAAAACAGGGAAACACCGGGGAGCTGTTTTTT	CASSQKQGNTGELFF
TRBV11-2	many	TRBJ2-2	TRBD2	TGTGCCAGCAGCCGTTTTCGTCGGGCGGGGGGTGCCGGGGAGCTGTTTTTT	CASSRFRRAGGAGELFF
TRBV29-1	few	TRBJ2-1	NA	TGCAGCGCCCCTCTCAGTCGGCCGCGAAACGAGCAGTTCTTC	CSAPLSRPRNEQFF
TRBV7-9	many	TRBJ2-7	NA	TGTGCCAGCAGCGAACCGGGACACTACGAGCAGTACTTC	CASSEPGHYEQYF
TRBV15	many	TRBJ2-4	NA	TGTGCCACCAGCAGAGATCTACAGGTTCGAGGCAAAAACATTCAGTACTTC	CATSRDLQVRGKNIQYF
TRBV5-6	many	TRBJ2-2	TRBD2	TGTGCCAGCAGCTTGGAGACTGGGAGGGTCGGGGAGCTGTTTTTT	CASSLETGRVGELFF
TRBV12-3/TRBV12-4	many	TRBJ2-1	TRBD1	TGTGCCAGCAGCCGACCGGGACAGGGGATTAATGAGCAGTTCTTC	CASSRPGQGINEQFF
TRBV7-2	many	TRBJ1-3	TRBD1	TGTGCCAGCAGCTCGACAGGGGATGGAAACACCATATATTTT	CASSSTGDGNTIYF
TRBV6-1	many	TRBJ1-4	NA	TGTGCCAGCAGCGAGCAAAACATCAGACAGGCGTACAATGAAAAACTGTTTTTT	CASSEQNIRQAYNEKLFF
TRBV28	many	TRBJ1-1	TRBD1	TGTGCCAGCAGTCCCACGGACAGGGTGGTGGCTTTCTTT	CASSPTDRVVAFF
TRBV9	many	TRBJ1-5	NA	TGTGCCAGCGGACGTTCGGGGCAATTAGGTCAGCCCCAGCATTTT	CASGRSGQLGQPQHF
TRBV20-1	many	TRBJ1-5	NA	TGCAGTGCTAGTTCCACCTTTAGCAATCAGCCCCAGCATTTT	CSASSTFSNQPQHF
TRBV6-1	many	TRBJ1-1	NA	TGTGCCAGCAGTCGGGAGGGAGGCACTGAAGCTTTCTTT	CASSREGGTEAFF